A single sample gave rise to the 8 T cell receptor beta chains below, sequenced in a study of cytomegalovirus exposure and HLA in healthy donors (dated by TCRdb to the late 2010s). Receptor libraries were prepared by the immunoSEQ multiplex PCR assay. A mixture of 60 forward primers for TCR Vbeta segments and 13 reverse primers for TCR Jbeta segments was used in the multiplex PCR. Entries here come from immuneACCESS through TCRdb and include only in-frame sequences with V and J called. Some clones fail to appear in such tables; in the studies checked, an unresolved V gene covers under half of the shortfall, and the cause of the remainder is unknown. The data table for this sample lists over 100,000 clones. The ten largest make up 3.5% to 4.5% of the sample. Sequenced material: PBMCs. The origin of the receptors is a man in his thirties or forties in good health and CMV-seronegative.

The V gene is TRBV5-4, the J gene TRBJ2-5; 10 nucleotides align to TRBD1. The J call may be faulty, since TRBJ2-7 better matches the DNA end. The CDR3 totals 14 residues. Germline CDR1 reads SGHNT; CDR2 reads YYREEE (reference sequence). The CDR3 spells CASSPDRGQYEQYF. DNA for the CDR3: TGTGCCAGCAGCCCTGACAGGGGGCAATACGAGCAGTACTTC.

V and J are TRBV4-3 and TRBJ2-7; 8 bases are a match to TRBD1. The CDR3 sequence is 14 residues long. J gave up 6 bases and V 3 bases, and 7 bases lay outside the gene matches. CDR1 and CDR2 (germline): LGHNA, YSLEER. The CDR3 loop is CASSHRSRGPEQYF. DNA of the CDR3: TGCGCCAGCAGCCATAGGAGCAGGGGGCCCGAGCAGTACTTC.

The CDR3 sequence: CASNPLGGDGETQYF. The CDR3 DNA sequence: TGTGCCAGCAACCCTTTGGGAGGGGATGGAGAGACCCAGTACTTC. The chain combines TRBV9 with TRBJ2-5; TRBD2 agrees at 7 bases. CDR1 is SGDLS, CDR2 YYNGEE, per germline. The V gene end was trimmed by 6 bases and the J gene end by 4 bases; junction bases not matched to a gene: 12. The CDR3 covers 15 residues.

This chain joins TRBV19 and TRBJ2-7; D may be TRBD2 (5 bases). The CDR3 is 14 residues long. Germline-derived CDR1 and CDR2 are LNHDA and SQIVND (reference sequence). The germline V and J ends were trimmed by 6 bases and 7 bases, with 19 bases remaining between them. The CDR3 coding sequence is TGTGCCAGTAGAAGGGAGCGGAGAGATGAGGAGCAGTACTTC. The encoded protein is CASRRERRDEEQYF.

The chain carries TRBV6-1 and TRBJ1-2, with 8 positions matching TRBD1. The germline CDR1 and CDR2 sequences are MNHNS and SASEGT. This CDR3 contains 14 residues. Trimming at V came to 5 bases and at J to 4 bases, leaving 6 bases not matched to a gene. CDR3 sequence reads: CASSPRQGTYGYTF. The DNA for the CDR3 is TGTGCCAGCAGTCCTCGACAGGGGACCTATGGCTACACCTTC.

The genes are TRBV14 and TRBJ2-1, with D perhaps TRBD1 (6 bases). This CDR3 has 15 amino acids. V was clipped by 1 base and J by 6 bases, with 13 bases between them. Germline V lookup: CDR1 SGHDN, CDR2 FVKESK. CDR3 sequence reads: CASSQAAWGLNEQFF. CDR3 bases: TGTGCCAGCAGCCAAGCTGCGTGGGGGCTCAATGAGCAGTTCTTC.

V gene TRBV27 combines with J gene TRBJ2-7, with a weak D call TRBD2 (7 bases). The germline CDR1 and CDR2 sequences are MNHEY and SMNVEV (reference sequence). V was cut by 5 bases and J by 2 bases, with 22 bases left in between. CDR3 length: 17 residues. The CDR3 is CASSGGDMGGLPYEQYF. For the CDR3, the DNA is TGTGCCAGCAGTGGGGGGGACATGGGGGGCCTCCCCTACGAGCAGTACTTC.

The chain's CDR3 is CASSIRGAGELFF. The CDR3 DNA reads as TGTGCCAGCAGCATAAGGGGTGCCGGGGAGCTGTTTTTT. The chain recombines TRBV11-1 with TRBJ2-2, with D perhaps matching TRBD1 (5 bases). The CDR3 is made up of 13 amino acids. The ends were cut back, 5 bases at V and 6 bases at J, with 10 bases in the middle. The germline CDR1 and CDR2 sequences are SGHAT and FQDESV (reference sequence).